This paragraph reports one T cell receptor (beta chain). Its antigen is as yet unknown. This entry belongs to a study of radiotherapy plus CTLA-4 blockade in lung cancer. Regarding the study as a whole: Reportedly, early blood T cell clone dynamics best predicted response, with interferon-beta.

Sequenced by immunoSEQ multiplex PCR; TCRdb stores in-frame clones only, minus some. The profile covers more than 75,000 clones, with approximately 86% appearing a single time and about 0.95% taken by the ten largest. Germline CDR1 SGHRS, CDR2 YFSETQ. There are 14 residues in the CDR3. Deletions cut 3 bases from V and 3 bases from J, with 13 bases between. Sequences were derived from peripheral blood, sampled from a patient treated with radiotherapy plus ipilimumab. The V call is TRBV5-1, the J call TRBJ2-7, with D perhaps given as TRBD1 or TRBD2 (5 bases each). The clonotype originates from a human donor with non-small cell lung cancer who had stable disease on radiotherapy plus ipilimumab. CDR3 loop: CASSSEPGLYEQYF. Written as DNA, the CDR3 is TGCGCCAGCAGCTCGGAGCCGGGGCTCTACGAGCAGTACTTC. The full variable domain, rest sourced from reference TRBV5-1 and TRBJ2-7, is KAGVTQTPRYLIKTRGQQVTLSCSPISGHRSVSWYQQTPGQGLQFLFEYFSETQRNKGNFPGRFSGRQFSNSRSEMNVSTLELGDSALYLCASSSEPGLYEQYFGPGTRLTVT.